These T cell receptor beta chains were read from a single sample in a study of graft-versus-host responses after intestinal transplantation. TCRdb keeps only in-frame clones here, not all; method: immunoSEQ multiplex PCR. Among some 96,000 clones listed, about 93% were seen once. The input for sequencing was PBMCs, taken around 68 weeks after intestinal transplant. Source of these receptors: a human patient who received an intestinal transplant, so some T cells may come from the graft donor. Both conserved end residues are part of each CDR3. A D gene is named only where the DNA matches it firmly. Clone size is given for some rows only: seen once, a few or many times, or a class if the clone is expanded.

J | size | V | D | DNA | CDR3
TRBJ2-2 | . | TRBV5-1 | TRBD1 | TGCGCCAGCAGCCAAGGGACAGGTGGCACCGGGGAGCTGTTTTTT | CASSQGTGGTGELFF
TRBJ2-3 | . | TRBV5-1 | TRBD2 | TGCGCCAGCAGCTGGAGGAGCGGGGGCACGGATACGCAGTATTTT | CASSWRSGGTDTQYF
TRBJ1-3 | . | TRBV19 | . | TGTGCCAGTAGTATTTTCGAGGGCCCCAGCTCTGGAAACACCATATATTTT | CASSIFEGPSSGNTIYF
TRBJ1-1 | . | TRBV5-1 | TRBD1 | TGCGCCAGCAGGGAGGGGGCGGGGGACACTGAAGCTTTCTTT | CASREGAGDTEAFF
TRBJ2-7 | . | TRBV5-4 | . | TGTGCCAGCAGCCGCGACCGGGACGGCTACGAGCAGTACTTC | CASSRDRDGYEQYF
TRBJ1-1 | . | TRBV19 | . | TGTGCCAGTACCCCCGGGACTGGCAACACTGAAGCTTTCTTT | CASTPGTGNTEAFF
TRBJ2-7 | . | TRBV4-1 | TRBD2 | TGCGCCAGCAGCCCGCCCGGCAGGGAGGGCGAGCAGTACTTC | CASSPPGREGEQYF
TRBJ2-7 | once | TRBV7-3 | . | TGTGCCAGCAGCTTACCCGCCGGCGAGCAGTACTTC | CASSLPAGEQYF
TRBJ2-6 | . | TRBV29-1 | . | TGCAGCGTTGAGGGGGGGCCTGGGGCCAACGTCCTGACTTTC | CSVEGGPGANVLTF
TRBJ1-2 | . | TRBV7-8 | . | TGTGCCAGCGGTGAGGGTCGGGGCTACACCTTC | CASGEGRGYTF
TRBJ2-7 | once | TRBV10-2 | . | TGCGCCAGCCACAACGGGGCGACCTACGAGCAGTACTTC | CASHNGATYEQYF
TRBJ1-1 | . | TRBV5-1 | . | TGCGCCAGCAGTCCCGGGCCCGCGGGGACTGAAGCTTTCTTT | CASSPGPAGTEAFF
TRBJ2-3 | . | TRBV29-1 | . | TGCAGCGTTGAAGGAATGATAGAGGGGCCTACAGATACGCAGTATTTT | CSVEGMIEGPTDTQYF
TRBJ2-7 | . | TRBV10-1 | TRBD1 | TGCGCCAGCAGTGAGTCCCGGGACAGGGAACAGTACTTC | CASSESRDREQYF
TRBJ2-7 | once | TRBV11-2 | . | TGTGCCAGCAGCTTAGTCGCGGGTTTCTACGAGCAGTACTTC | CASSLVAGFYEQYF
TRBJ2-5 | . | TRBV6-1 | . | TGTGCCAGCAGCCCCGGACAGAAAGAGACCCAGTACTTC | CASSPGQKETQYF
TRBJ1-2 | . | TRBV19 | . | TGTGCCAGTAGTATAGCCCTGGGGGACTATGGCTACACCTTC | CASSIALGDYGYTF
TRBJ1-5 | . | TRBV2 | TRBD1 | TGTGCCAGCAGTGAAGTAACAGGGGAGAGTCAGCCCCAGCATTTT | CASSEVTGESQPQHF
TRBJ1-2 | . | TRBV7-9 | . | TGTGCCAGCAGCGGAATACCGGGCCTCTATGGCTACACCTTC | CASSGIPGLYGYTF
TRBJ1-3 | . | TRBV19 | . | TGTGCCAGTAGTCCGTCCACGTATCTCTCTGGAAACACCATATATTTT | CASSPSTYLSGNTIYF
TRBJ1-4 | . | TRBV19 | . | TGTGCCAGTACCGGGACGGGTAGTGAAAAACTGTTTTTT | CASTGTGSEKLFF
TRBJ2-7 | . | TRBV18 | TRBD1 | TGTGCCAGCTCACCGACAGGGCTCTCCTACGAGCAGTACTTC | CASSPTGLSYEQYF
TRBJ1-1 | . | TRBV6-5 | TRBD1 | TGTGCCAGCAGACGGCCACAGGGGGGTGAAGCTTTCTTT | CASRRPQGGEAFF
TRBJ2-7 | . | TRBV14 | TRBD1 | TGTGCCAGCAGCCTCTCAGGGGGCTTCCCCTACGAGCAGTACTTC | CASSLSGGFPYEQYF
TRBJ2-5 | . | TRBV6-1 | . | TGTGCCAGCAGCGTCCTAGGGTCCCAAGAGACCCAGTACTTC | CASSVLGSQETQYF
TRBJ1-3 | . | TRBV19 | . | TGTGCCAGTAGTATAGGAGTGTCAGGTGGAAACACCATATATTTT | CASSIGVSGGNTIYF
TRBJ2-7 | . | TRBV15 | . | TGTGCCACCAGCAGGGGGGGGACAGGAGTGGGCTACGAGCAGTACTTC | CATSRGGTGVGYEQYF
TRBJ2-7 | . | TRBV5-1 | . | TGCGCCAGCAGCTTGGGCGGGCCCCCCTACGAGCAGTACTTC | CASSLGGPPYEQYF
TRBJ2-3 | . | TRBV5-5 | . | TGTGCCAGCAGCTTCCAGAACACAGATACGCAGTATTTT | CASSFQNTDTQYF
TRBJ2-7 | . | TRBV6-1 | TRBD1 | TGTGCCAGCAGGGCCGGGACAGGGGGGAACTACGAGCAGTACTTC | CASRAGTGGNYEQYF
TRBJ1-2 | . | TRBV29-1 | . | TGCAGCGTCTCGGGTATTGACTATGGCTACACCTTC | CSVSGIDYGYTF
TRBJ1-5 | . | TRBV6-5 | . | TGTGCCAGCAGTTACTCTCCGGGAAATCAGCCCCAGCATTTT | CASSYSPGNQPQHF
TRBJ1-1 | once | TRBV4-1 | . | TGCGCCAGCAGCCACCGGGACAAGGGGACTGAAGCTTTCTTT | CASSHRDKGTEAFF
TRBJ2-1 | . | TRBV7-6 | . | TGTGCCAGCAGCTTGTTTGCGGGGACCCACAATGAGCAGTTCTTC | CASSLFAGTHNEQFF
TRBJ1-4 | . | TRBV11-2 | . | TGTGCCAGCAGCTTAAATCTTCTCTCTGGAAAACTGTTTTTT | CASSLNLLSGKLFF
TRBJ2-7 | . | TRBV2 | . | TGTGCCAGCAGTGAATGGGGCAGCCGGCCGGGGTACGAGCAGTACTTC | CASSEWGSRPGYEQYF
TRBJ1-1 | . | TRBV18 | . | TGTGCCAGCTCACCAGGGGCGGGGAACACTGAAGCTTTCTTT | CASSPGAGNTEAFF
TRBJ1-1 | . | TRBV5-1 | . | TGCGCCAGCAGCTTGAGTGGAGATTCCACTGAAGCTTTCTTT | CASSLSGDSTEAFF
TRBJ1-5 | few | TRBV6-1 | . | TGTGCCAGCAGTGAATGGGGGGCGCAGGGTCAGCCCCAGCATTTT | CASSEWGAQGQPQHF
TRBJ2-2 | . | TRBV5-6 | . | TGTGCCAGCAGCTCCTACTCCCCCACCGGGGAGCTGTTTTTT | CASSSYSPTGELFF
TRBJ2-7 | . | TRBV4-1 | . | TGCGCCAGCAGCCAAGGACCGTCGGATAACTACGAGCAGTACTTC | CASSQGPSDNYEQYF
TRBJ1-1 | . | TRBV11-1 | . | TGTGCCAGCAGCGTTCGCAGGGGTAACACTGAAGCTTTCTTT | CASSVRRGNTEAFF
TRBJ2-5 | . | TRBV2 | . | TGTGCCAGCAGTGAGGAGCCCCAAGAGACCCAGTACTTC | CASSEEPQETQYF
TRBJ1-5 | . | TRBV9 | . | TGTGCCAGCAGCGAGGGGGGGACTCAGCCCCAGCATTTT | CASSEGGTQPQHF
TRBJ1-6 | . | TRBV11-3 | . | TGTGCCAGCAGCCCGATGGAGGGTCCCAGCTCCTATAATTCACCCCTCCACTTT | CASSPMEGPSSYNSPLHF
TRBJ2-5 | . | TRBV7-2 | TRBD2 | TGTGCCAGCAGCTTCAAAGTCTCACTAGCGGGGGAGACCCAGTACTTC | CASSFKVSLAGETQYF
TRBJ1-4 | . | TRBV7-9 | . | TGTGCCAGCAGCTTACGTGGACCTGAAAAACTGTTTTTT | CASSLRGPEKLFF
TRBJ1-2 | . | TRBV7-9 | TRBD1 | TGTGCCAGCAGCCAGACAGGGGTCTATGGCTACACCTTC | CASSQTGVYGYTF
TRBJ2-7 | . | TRBV15 | TRBD1 | TGTGCCACCAGTGACGCGGACAGGGGCTTTTACGAGCAGTACTTC | CATSDADRGFYEQYF
TRBJ2-7 | . | TRBV9 | . | TGTGCCAGCAGCGTAGCGGGGATGCCCTACGAGCAGTACTTC | CASSVAGMPYEQYF
TRBJ2-1 | . | TRBV9 | . | TGTGCCAGCAGCGTGGGGCCGGGGAATGAGCAGTTCTTC | CASSVGPGNEQFF
TRBJ1-2 | . | TRBV6-4 | . | TGTGCCAGCAGTCCAGTTTTTGGAGATGGCTACACCTTC | CASSPVFGDGYTF
TRBJ1-6 | . | TRBV2 | TRBD1 | TGTGCCAGCAGTGCGACAGGGCCCTTGAATTCACCCCTCCACTTT | CASSATGPLNSPLHF
TRBJ2-7 | . | TRBV7-8 | . | TGTGCCAGCAGCTTAGTGCCCGGGGACCGTACCTACGAGCAGTACTTC | CASSLVPGDRTYEQYF
TRBJ1-1 | . | TRBV29-1 | . | TGCAGCGTTGAAGAGCTGGGGATGAACACTGAAGCTTTCTTT | CSVEELGMNTEAFF